Listed below are T cell receptor beta chains from one sample, sequenced in a study of molecular identifiers for immune sequencing clone quantification. TCRdb analysed the PCR reads with MiXCR anew, one entry per CDR3 protein. Of over 90,000 distinct CDR3 sequences in the sample, around 37% were seen once. The material sequenced was naive CD8+ T cells from blood, with Jurkat cell RNA spiked in. All receptors derive from a human donor in good health. Some libraries in this study had Jurkat cell RNA spiked in. CDR3s include the opening cysteine and the closing phenylalanine or tryptophan. A D gene is named only where the DNA matches it firmly. Clone sizes are given selectively: once, few, many, or a class where the clone is expanded.

j_gene | abundance | d_gene | v_gene | CDR3nt | CDR3aa
TRBJ1-4 | few | NA | TRBV2 | TGTGCCAGCAGTGCGCGGCAGACAAAAGATACAAAACTGTTTTTT | CASSARQTKDTKLFF
TRBJ2-7 | few | TRBD1 | TRBV20-1 | TGCAGTGCTAGAGATCCCAGGGGGCAAAGAGCCTACGAGCAGTACTTC | CSARDPRGQRAYEQYF
TRBJ1-4 | NA | TRBD1 | TRBV4-2 | TGTGCCGGCAGCCAGCTCGGGACAGGGGTCTTGACTAATGAAAAACTGTTTTTT | CAGSQLGTGVLTNEKLFF
TRBJ2-7 | few | NA | TRBV28 | TGTGCCAGCAGTCTCCTCATGAACTCCTACGAGCAGTACTTC | CASSLLMNSYEQYF
TRBJ1-4 | few | NA | TRBV4-3 | TGCGCCAGCAGCCAAGATACGTATAATGAAAAACTGTTTTTT | CASSQDTYNEKLFF
TRBJ1-2 | NA | NA | TRBV12-3/TRBV12-4 | TGTGCCAGCAGTTTGGGGGGCGAATTGAATGGCTACACCTTC | CASSLGGELNGYTF
TRBJ1-5 | NA | NA | TRBV5-4 | TGTGCCAGCAGCTATGGGAATTCAGATCAGCCCCAGCATTTT | CASSYGNSDQPQHF
TRBJ1-2 | few | NA | TRBV7-9 | TGTGCCAGCAGCTTAAAGGCAGAGATCTATGGCTACACCTTC | CASSLKAEIYGYTF
TRBJ2-1 | NA | NA | TRBV2 | TGTGCCAGCAGTGACGAGTCCTACACTGAGCAGTTCTTC | CASSDESYTEQFF
TRBJ1-1 | many | TRBD1 | TRBV6-2/TRBV6-3 | TGTGCCAGCAGTTGGGACAGGATGAACACTGAAGCTTTCTTT | CASSWDRMNTEAFF
TRBJ2-7 | NA | TRBD1 | TRBV19 | TGTGCCAGTAGTATAGAAGGGACAGCCTCCTACGAGCAGTACTTC | CASSIEGTASYEQYF
TRBJ1-6 | NA | NA | TRBV4-1 | TGCGCCAGCAGCGAAGGACTGGGACGTAATTCACCCCTCCACTTT | CASSEGLGRNSPLHF
TRBJ2-2 | NA | NA | TRBV4-3 | TGCGCCAGCAGCCAAATACAGGCGGGAACGGAGAACGGGGAGCTGTTTTTT | CASSQIQAGTENGELFF
TRBJ2-7 | NA | TRBD2 | TRBV11-2 | TGTTCCAGCAGCATACAAGCGGGATCCCACGAGCAGTACTTC | CSSSIQAGSHEQYF
TRBJ2-1 | NA | NA | TRBV29-1 | TGCAGCGCCCCCCCCGAGGGAGCCACCTACAATGAGCAGTTCTTC | CSAPPEGATYNEQFF
TRBJ2-7 | NA | TRBD2 | TRBV4-3 | TGCGCCAGCAGCCAAGATCCCGGGGGGGATACCTACGAGCAGTACTTC | CASSQDPGGDTYEQYF
TRBJ2-2 | few | TRBD2 | TRBV6-2/TRBV6-3 | TGTGCCAGTCTAGCGGGGACCGGGGAGCTGTTTTTT | CASLAGTGELFF
TRBJ2-1 | NA | NA | TRBV10-3 | TGTGCCATCAGTACGCCGCGCTCCTACAATGAGCAGTTCTTC | CAISTPRSYNEQFF
TRBJ1-1 | many | NA | TRBV5-1 | TGCGCCAGCAGCTTTTTAGGGATCTACACTGAAGCTTTCTTT | CASSFLGIYTEAFF
TRBJ2-2 | many | NA | TRBV14 | TGTGCCAGCAGCCTATTTCAGACAGCCGGGGAGCTGTTTTTT | CASSLFQTAGELFF
TRBJ2-2 | few | TRBD2 | TRBV29-1 | TGCAGCGCAGAGGGACTGCCGGGACTAGCCGGGGAGCTGTTTTTT | CSAEGLPGLAGELFF
TRBJ2-7 | NA | NA | TRBV2 | TGTGCCAGCAGTGACGAGGCTGACTACGAGCAGTACTTC | CASSDEADYEQYF
TRBJ2-7 | many | NA | TRBV28 | TGTGCCAGCAGTTTAGTAGGGCACACCCCCTACGAGCAGTACTTC | CASSLVGHTPYEQYF
TRBJ2-7 | once | NA | TRBV6-2/TRBV6-3 | TGTGCCAGCAGTTACAGGGGAGCTACCCGCTACGAGCAGTACTTC | CASSYRGATRYEQYF
TRBJ2-3 | NA | TRBD2 | TRBV6-5 | TGTGCCAGCAGTCCCGAGGCTAGCGGGAGTGCAGATACGCAGTATTTT | CASSPEASGSADTQYF
TRBJ2-1 | NA | NA | TRBV12-3/TRBV12-4 | TGTGCCAGCAGCCCGGGCCCTGGGTACAATGAGCAGTTCTTC | CASSPGPGYNEQFF
TRBJ1-6 | NA | TRBD1 | TRBV28 | TGTGCCAGCAGTTTAGACAGGGCCTATCCAACTTCACCCCTCCACTTT | CASSLDRAYPTSPLHF